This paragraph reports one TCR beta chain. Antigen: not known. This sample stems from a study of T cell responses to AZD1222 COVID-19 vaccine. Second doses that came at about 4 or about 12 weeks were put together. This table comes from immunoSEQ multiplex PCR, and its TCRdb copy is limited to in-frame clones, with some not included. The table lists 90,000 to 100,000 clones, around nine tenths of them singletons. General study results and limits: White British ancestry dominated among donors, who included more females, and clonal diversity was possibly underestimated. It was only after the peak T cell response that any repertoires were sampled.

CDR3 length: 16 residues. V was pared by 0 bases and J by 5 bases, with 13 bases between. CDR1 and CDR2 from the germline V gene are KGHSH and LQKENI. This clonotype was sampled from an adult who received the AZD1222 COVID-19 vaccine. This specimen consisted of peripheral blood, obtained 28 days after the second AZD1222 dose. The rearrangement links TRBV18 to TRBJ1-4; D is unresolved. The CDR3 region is CASSPPALAQNEKLFF. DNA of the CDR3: TGTGCCAGCTCACCACCGGCCCTAGCACAGAATGAAAAACTGTTTTTT.